These T cell receptor beta chains were read from a single sample in a study of blood T cell repertoires in COVID-19. Libraries were prepared by immunoSEQ multiplex PCR; TCRdb keeps only in-frame clonotypes and omits some of them. The sample lists roughly 180,000 clones; roughly 92% were seen once. Sample: peripheral blood. The receptors were sampled from a man aged 30 to 45 with COVID-19, enrolled during active disease. Both conserved end residues are part of each CDR3. D genes are given only for firm matches. Clone size is not always given. Where it is, it says once, few, many or a class for expanded clones.

d_call | j_call | v_call | clone_size | cdr3_nt | cdr3_aa
TRBD1 | TRBJ1-4 | TRBV7-2 | NA | TGTGCCAGCAGCTACAGGGGAACTAATGAAAAACTGTTTTTT | CASSYRGTNEKLFF
NA | TRBJ1-1 | TRBV10-3 | NA | TGTGCACTCAGGGTAGGCACTGAAGCTTTCTTT | CALRVGTEAFF
TRBD1 | TRBJ1-2 | TRBV27 | NA | TGTGCCATCTTCGTCCCGGGACAGGGCTACACCTTC | CAIFVPGQGYTF
TRBD1 | TRBJ1-5 | TRBV5-1 | once | TGCGCCAGCAGCTGGGGGGACAGGGGCGGCAATCAGCCCCAGCATTTT | CASSWGDRGGNQPQHF
NA | TRBJ1-5 | TRBV5-6 | few | TGTGCCAGCAGCTTGGGGCAGCGGACTTCCAATCAGCCCCAGCATTTT | CASSLGQRTSNQPQHF
NA | TRBJ1-1 | TRBV5-1 | NA | TGCGCCAGCAGCTTGGTCCAGGGCACTGAAGCTTTCTTT | CASSLVQGTEAFF
NA | TRBJ1-5 | TRBV9 | NA | TGTGCCAGCAGCGCCGGGGGGAATCAGCCCCAGCATTTT | CASSAGGNQPQHF
NA | TRBJ1-2 | TRBV6-1 | NA | TGTGCCAGCAGTGAAGGGCGGACAAACGATGGCTACACCTTC | CASSEGRTNDGYTF
NA | TRBJ1-3 | TRBV27 | NA | TGTGCCAGCAGTTTACTTTCACCGTCAGGGCCTGGAAACACCATATATTTT | CASSLLSPSGPGNTIYF
NA | TRBJ1-5 | TRBV9 | NA | TGTGCCAGCAGCGTAGGGTTGAGGCAGCCCCAGCATTTT | CASSVGLRQPQHF
NA | TRBJ1-2 | TRBV5-1 | NA | TGCGCCAGCAGCTTGGTACCGCCGGGTCATGGCTACACCTTC | CASSLVPPGHGYTF
NA | TRBJ2-5 | TRBV21-1 | NA | TGTGCCAGCAGCCACTCGTTGGCCCAGTACTTC | CASSHSLAQYF
TRBD1 | TRBJ1-2 | TRBV5-1 | few | TGCGCCAGCAGCGAGGCGACAGGGGAAACAGGTGGCTACACCTTC | CASSEATGETGGYTF
NA | TRBJ2-3 | TRBV5-1 | NA | TGCGCCAGCAGCTTGGAGGGGGTTGGCACAGATACGCAGTATTTT | CASSLEGVGTDTQYF
TRBD2 | TRBJ2-1 | TRBV4-2 | NA | TGTGCCAGCAGCCAGGAGGGCGCTGACGGGGGGGCACACAATGAGCAGTTCTTC | CASSQEGADGGAHNEQFF
NA | TRBJ1-2 | TRBV30 | NA | TGTGCCTGGAGTCCCACTAACTATGGCTACACCTTC | CAWSPTNYGYTF
NA | TRBJ2-7 | TRBV5-1 | NA | TGCGCCAGCAGCCCCCAGGGTGCAGGGATCCACGAGCAGTACTTC | CASSPQGAGIHEQYF
TRBD1 | TRBJ2-3 | TRBV5-1 | once | TGCGCCAGCAGCTACAGGGGGCGAAGCACAGATACGCAGTATTTT | CASSYRGRSTDTQYF
NA | TRBJ2-5 | TRBV2 | NA | TGTGCCAGCAAGAGAGGCCAAGAGACCCAGTACTTC | CASKRGQETQYF
NA | TRBJ1-2 | TRBV5-4 | NA | TGTGCCAGCAGCTTGCGGTCCGCGAGTTATGGCTACACCTTC | CASSLRSASYGYTF
TRBD2 | TRBJ2-1 | TRBV27 | NA | TGTGCCAGCAGTTTCTTGACTAGCGGGGGAAATGAGCAGTTCTTC | CASSFLTSGGNEQFF
TRBD2 | TRBJ2-3 | TRBV5-5 | NA | TGTGCCAGCACCAGCGGGGGGGCTTTGGTAACAGATACGCAGTATTTT | CASTSGGALVTDTQYF
NA | TRBJ1-2 | TRBV28 | NA | TGTGCCAGCAGACAGGTCTCGAGAGGCTACACCTTC | CASRQVSRGYTF
TRBD1 | TRBJ1-1 | TRBV3-1/TRBV3-2 | NA | TGTGCCAGCAGCCAAGTACAGGGGGCGATTGAAGCTTTCTTT | CASSQVQGAIEAFF